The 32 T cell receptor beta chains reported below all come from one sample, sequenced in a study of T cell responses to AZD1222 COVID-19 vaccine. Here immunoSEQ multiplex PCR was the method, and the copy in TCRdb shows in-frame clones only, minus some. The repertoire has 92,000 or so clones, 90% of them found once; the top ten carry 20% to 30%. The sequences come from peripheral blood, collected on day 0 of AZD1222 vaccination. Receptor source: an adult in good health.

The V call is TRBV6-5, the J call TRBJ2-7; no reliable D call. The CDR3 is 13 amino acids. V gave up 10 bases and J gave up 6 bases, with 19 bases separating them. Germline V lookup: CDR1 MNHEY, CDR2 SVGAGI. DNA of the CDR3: TGTGCCACCTCGAATCATGCACGATCCGAGCAGTACTTC. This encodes CATSNHARSEQYF.

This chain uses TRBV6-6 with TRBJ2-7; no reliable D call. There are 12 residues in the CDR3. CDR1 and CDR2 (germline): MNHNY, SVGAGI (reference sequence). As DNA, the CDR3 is TGTGCAGCAAGCGCGGTACGCTACGAGCAGTACTTC. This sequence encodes CAASAVRYEQYF.

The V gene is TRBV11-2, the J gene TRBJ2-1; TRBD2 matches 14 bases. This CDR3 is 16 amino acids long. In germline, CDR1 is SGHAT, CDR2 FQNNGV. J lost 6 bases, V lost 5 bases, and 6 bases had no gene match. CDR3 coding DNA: TGTGCCAGCAGCGCGTCCGGGACTAGCGGGAGCAATGAGCAGTTCTTC. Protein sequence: CASSASGTSGSNEQFF.

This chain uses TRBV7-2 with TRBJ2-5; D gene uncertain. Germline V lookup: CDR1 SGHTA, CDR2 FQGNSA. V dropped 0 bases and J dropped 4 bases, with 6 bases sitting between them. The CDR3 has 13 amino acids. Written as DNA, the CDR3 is TGTGCCAGCAGCTTAGCCCGAGGAGAGACCCAGTACTTC. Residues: CASSLARGETQYF.

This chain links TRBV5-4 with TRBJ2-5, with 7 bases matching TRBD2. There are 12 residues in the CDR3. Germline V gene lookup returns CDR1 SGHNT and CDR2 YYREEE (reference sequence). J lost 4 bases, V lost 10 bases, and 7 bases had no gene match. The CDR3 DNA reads TGTGCCGAAGGGGCGGGGGTAGAGACCCAGTACTTC. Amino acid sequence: CAEGAGVETQYF. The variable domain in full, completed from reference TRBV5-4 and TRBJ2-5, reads ETGVTQSPTHLIKTRGQQVTLRCSSQSGHNTVSWYQQALGQGPQFIFQYYREEENGRGNFPPRFSGLQFPNYSSELNVNALELDDSALYLCAEGAGVETQYFGPGTRLLVL.

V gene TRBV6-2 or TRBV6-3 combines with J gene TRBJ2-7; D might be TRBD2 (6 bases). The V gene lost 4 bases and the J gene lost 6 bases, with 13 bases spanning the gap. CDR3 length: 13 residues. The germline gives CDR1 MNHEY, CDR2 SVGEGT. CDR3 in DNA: TGTGCCAGCAGTTTCCAGGGAGGTCTCGAGCAGTACTTC. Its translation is CASSFQGGLEQYF.

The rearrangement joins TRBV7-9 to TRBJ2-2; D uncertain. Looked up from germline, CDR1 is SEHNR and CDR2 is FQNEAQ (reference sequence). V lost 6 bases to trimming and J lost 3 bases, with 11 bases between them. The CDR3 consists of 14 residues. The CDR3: CASSQQMDTGELFF. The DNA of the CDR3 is TGTGCCAGCAGTCAGCAAATGGACACCGGGGAGCTGTTTTTT.

The CDR3 DNA reads TGCGCCAGCAGCCAAGGGATTAGCGGGACTAACGAGCAGTACTTC. Translation: CASSQGISGTNEQYF. V is TRBV4-3 and J is TRBJ2-7, with 8 bases aligning to TRBD2. The CDR3 totals 15 residues. Per the germline V gene, CDR1 is LGHNA and CDR2 is YSLEER. After removal of 1 base from V and 5 bases from J, the junction contained 7 bases not matched to a gene.

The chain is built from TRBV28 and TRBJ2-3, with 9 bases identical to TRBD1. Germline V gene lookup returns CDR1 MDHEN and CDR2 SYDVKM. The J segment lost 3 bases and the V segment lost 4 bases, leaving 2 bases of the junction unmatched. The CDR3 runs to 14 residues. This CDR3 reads CASSSGQGTDTQYF. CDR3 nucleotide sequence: TGTGCCAGCAGTTCCGGACAGGGGACAGATACGCAGTATTTT.

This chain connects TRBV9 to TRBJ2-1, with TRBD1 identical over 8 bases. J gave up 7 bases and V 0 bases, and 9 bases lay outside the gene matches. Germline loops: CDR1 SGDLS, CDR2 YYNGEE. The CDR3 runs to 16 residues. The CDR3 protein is CASSVGLGQGANEQFF. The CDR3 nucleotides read TGTGCCAGCAGCGTAGGTTTAGGACAGGGAGCGAATGAGCAGTTCTTC.

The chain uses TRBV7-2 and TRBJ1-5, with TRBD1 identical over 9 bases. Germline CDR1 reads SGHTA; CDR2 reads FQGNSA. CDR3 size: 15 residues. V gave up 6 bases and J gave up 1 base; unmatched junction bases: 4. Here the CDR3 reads CASRSGQGSNQPQHF. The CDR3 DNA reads TGTGCCAGCAGGTCGGGACAGGGAAGCAATCAGCCCCAGCATTTT. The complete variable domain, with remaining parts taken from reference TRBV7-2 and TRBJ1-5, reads GAGVSQSPSNKVTEKGKDVELRCDPISGHTALYWYRQSLGQGLEFLIYFQGNSAPDKSGLPSDRFSAERTGGSVSTLTIQRTQQEDSAVYLCASRSGQGSNQPQHFGDGTRLSIL.

The CDR3 coding sequence is TGTGCCAGCAGACAAACCGGCGGGAAGGCTTACAATGAGCAGTTCTTC. It yields the protein CASRQTGGKAYNEQFF. This chain connects TRBV7-3 to TRBJ2-1, with D possibly being TRBD2 (6 bases). The CDR3 loop spans 16 amino acids. Looked up from germline, CDR1 is SGHTA and CDR2 is FQGTGA. The V gene lost 6 bases and the J gene lost 4 bases, with 19 bases spanning the gap.

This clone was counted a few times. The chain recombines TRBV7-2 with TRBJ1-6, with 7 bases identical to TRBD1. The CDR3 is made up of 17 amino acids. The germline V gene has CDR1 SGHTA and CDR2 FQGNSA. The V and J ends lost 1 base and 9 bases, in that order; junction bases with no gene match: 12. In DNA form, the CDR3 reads TGTGCCAGCAGCTTAGGTGCGAGGGGGCGAGAGGTTTCACCCCTCCACTTT. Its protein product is CASSLGARGREVSPLHF.

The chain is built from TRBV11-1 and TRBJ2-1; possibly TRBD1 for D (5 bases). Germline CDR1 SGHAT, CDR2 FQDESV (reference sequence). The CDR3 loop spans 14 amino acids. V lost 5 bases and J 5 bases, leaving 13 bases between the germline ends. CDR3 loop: CASSPQGQNNEQFF. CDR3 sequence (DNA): TGTGCCAGCAGCCCTCAGGGTCAGAACAATGAGCAGTTCTTC.

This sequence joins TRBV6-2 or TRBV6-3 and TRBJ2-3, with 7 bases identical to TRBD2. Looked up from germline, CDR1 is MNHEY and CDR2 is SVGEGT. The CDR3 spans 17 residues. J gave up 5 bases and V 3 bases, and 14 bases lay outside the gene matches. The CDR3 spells CASSYDSGMDWGDTQYF. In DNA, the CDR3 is TGTGCCAGCAGTTATGACAGCGGGATGGATTGGGGAGATACGCAGTATTTT.

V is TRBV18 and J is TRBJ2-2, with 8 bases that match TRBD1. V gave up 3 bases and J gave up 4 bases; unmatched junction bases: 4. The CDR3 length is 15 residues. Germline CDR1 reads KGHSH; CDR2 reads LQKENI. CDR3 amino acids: CASSPRQGSTGELFF. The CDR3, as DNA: TGTGCCAGCTCACCCCGACAGGGGAGCACCGGGGAGCTGTTTTTT. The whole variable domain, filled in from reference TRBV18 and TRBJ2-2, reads NAGVMQNPRHLVRRRGQEARLRCSPMKGHSHVYWYRQLPEEGLKFMVYLQKENIIDESGMPKERFSAEFPKEGPSILRIQQVVRGDSAAYFCASSPRQGSTGELFFGEGSRLTVL.

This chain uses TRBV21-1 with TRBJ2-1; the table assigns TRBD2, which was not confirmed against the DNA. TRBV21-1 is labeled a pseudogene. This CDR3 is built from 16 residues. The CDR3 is CASSFARDLAYNEQFF. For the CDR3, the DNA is TGTGCCAGCAGCTTTGCCCGGGACTTGGCCTACAATGAGCAGTTCTTC.

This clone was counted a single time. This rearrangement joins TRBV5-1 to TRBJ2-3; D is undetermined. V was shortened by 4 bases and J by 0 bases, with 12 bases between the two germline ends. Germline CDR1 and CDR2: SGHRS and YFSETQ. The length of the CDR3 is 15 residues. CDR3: CASSASISSTDTQYF. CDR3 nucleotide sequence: TGCGCCAGCAGCGCCTCCATCAGCAGCACAGATACGCAGTATTTT.

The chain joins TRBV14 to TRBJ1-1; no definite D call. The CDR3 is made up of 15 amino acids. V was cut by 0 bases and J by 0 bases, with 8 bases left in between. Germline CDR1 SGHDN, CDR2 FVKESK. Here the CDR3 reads CASSQEITVNTEAFF. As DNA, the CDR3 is TGTGCCAGCAGCCAAGAAATAACGGTGAACACTGAAGCTTTCTTT.

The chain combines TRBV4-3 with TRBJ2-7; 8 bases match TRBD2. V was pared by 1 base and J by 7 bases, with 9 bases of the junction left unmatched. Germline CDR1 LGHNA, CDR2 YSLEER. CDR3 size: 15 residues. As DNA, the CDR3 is TGCGCCAGCAGCCAAGGGGTCGGGAGGGCGGAGGAGCAGTACTTC. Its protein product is CASSQGVGRAEEQYF.

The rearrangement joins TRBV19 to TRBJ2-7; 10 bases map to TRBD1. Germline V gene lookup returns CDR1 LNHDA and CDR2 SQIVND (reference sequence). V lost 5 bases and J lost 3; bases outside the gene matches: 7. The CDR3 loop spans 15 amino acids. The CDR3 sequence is CASSVGQGPYYEQYF. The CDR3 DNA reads TGTGCCAGTAGTGTGGGACAGGGGCCTTACTACGAGCAGTACTTC.

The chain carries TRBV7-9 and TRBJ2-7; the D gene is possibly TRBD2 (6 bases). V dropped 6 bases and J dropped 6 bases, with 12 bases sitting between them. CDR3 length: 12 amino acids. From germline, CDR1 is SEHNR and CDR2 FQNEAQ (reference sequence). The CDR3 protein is CASRPTRGEQYF. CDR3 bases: TGTGCCAGCAGGCCGACTAGAGGCGAGCAGTACTTC. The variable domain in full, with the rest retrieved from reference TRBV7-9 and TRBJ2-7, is DTGVSQNPRHKITKRGQNVTFRCDPISEHNRLYWYRQTLGQGPEFLTYFQNEAQLEKSRLLSDRFSAERPKGSFSTLEIQRTEQGDSAMYLCASRPTRGEQYFGPGTRLTVT.

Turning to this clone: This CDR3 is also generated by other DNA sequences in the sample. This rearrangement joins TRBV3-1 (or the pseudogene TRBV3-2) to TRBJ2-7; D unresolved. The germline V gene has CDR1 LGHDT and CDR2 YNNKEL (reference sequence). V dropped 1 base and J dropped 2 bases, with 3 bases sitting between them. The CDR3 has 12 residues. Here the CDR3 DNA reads TGTGCCAGCAGCCAAGGCCCCTACGAGCAGTACTTC. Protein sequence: CASSQGPYEQYF.

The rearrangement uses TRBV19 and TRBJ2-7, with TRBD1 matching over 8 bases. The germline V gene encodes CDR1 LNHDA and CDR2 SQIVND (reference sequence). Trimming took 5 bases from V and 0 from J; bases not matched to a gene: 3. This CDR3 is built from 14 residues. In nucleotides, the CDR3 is TGTGCCAGTAGTTTCGGACAGGGCTCCTACGAGCAGTACTTC. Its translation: CASSFGQGSYEQYF.

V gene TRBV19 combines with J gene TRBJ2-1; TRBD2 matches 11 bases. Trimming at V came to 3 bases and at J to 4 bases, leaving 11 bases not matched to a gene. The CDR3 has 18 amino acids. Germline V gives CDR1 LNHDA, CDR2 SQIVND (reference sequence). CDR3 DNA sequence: TGTGCCAGTAGTATCATTGTTAGCGGGAGGGCCTATTACAATGAGCAGTTCTTC. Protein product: CASSIIVSGRAYYNEQFF.

CDR3 sequence reads: CASSLTQGSADTQYF. In DNA, the CDR3 is TGTGCCAGCAGCCTAACCCAAGGGTCCGCAGATACGCAGTATTTT. The chain recombines TRBV7-2 with TRBJ2-3, with unresolved D. Germline V gives CDR1 SGHTA, CDR2 FQGNSA. This CDR3 comprises 15 residues. Trimming pared 5 bases from V and 4 bases from J, leaving 16 bases between.

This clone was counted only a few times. CDR3 DNA sequence: TGCGCCAGCAGCCAAGGGACAGAACGCTACGAGCAGTACTTC. Protein sequence: CASSQGTERYEQYF. The chain joins TRBV4-1 to TRBJ2-7; tentative D call: TRBD1 (6 bases). The CDR3 is 14 amino acids. V was cut by 1 base and J by 3 bases, with 10 bases left in between. Germline CDR1 is MGHRA and CDR2 is YSYEKL.

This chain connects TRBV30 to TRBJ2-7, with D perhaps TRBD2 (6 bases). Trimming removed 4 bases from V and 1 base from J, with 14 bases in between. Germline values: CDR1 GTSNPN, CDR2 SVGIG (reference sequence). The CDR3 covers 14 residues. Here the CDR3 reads CAWNRDGGSYEQYF. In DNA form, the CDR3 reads TGTGCCTGGAATCGGGATGGAGGGTCCTACGAGCAGTACTTC.

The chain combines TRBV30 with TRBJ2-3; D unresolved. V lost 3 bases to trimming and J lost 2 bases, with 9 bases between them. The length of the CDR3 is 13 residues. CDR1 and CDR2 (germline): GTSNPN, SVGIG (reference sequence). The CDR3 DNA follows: TGTGCCTGGAGCCCCGCCAACACAGATACGCAGTATTTT. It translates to CAWSPANTDTQYF. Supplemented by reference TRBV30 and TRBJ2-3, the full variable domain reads SQTIHQWPATLVQPVGSPLSLECTVEGTSNPNLYWYRQAAGRGLQLLFYSVGIGQISSEVPQNLSASRPQDRQFILSSKKLLLSDSGFYLCAWSPANTDTQYFGPGTRLTVL.

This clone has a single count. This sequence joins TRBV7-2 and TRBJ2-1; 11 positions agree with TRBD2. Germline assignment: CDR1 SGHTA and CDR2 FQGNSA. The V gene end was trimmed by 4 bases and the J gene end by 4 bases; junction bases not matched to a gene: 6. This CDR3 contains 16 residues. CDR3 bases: TGTGCCAGCAGCTCATCCGGGACTAGCGGATACAATGAGCAGTTCTTC. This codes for CASSSSGTSGYNEQFF.

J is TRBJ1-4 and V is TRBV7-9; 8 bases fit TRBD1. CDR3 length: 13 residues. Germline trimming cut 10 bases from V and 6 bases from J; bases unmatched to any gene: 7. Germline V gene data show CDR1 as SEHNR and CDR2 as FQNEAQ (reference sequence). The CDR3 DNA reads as TGTGCCACCGCAGGGGGCCTTTATGAAAAACTGTTTTTT. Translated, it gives CATAGGLYEKLFF.

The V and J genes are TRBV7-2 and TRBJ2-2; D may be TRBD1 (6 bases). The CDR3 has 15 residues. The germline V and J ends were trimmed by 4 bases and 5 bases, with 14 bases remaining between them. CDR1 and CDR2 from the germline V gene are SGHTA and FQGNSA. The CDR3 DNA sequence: TGTGCCAGCAGCTACCTCCAGGGGCGAACCGGGGAGCTGTTTTTT. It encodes CASSYLQGRTGELFF.